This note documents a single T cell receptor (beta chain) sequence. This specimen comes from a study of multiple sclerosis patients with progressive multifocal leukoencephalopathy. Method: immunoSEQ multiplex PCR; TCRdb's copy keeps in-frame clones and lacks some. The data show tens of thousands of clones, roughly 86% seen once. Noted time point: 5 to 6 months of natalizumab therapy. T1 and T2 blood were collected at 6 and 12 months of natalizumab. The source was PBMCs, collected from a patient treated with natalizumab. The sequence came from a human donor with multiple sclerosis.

The CDR3 spells CASSLARAVRGYGYTF. The CDR3 DNA follows: TGTGCCAGCAGCTTGGCCAGGGCTGTTCGTGGCTATGGCTACACCTTC. The chain links TRBV5-6 to TRBJ1-2; possibly TRBD1 for D (5 bases). From germline, CDR1 is SGHDT and CDR2 YYEEEE. The CDR3 length is 16 residues. The ends were cut back, 0 bases at V and 4 bases at J, with 16 bases in the middle.